The 9 T cell receptor beta chains below come from one sample, sequenced in a study of blood T cell repertoires in COVID-19. Profiled with immunoSEQ multiplex PCR; TCRdb holds only in-frame clones, not every one. In the table there are about 100,000 clones, about 87% of which are singletons. The sequencing sample was made of peripheral blood. The receptor set was obtained from a woman aged 25 to 39 with acute or convalescent COVID-19.

The chain recombines TRBV9 with TRBJ2-1, with D tentatively TRBD2 (5 bases). The germline V gene encodes CDR1 SGDLS and CDR2 YYNGEE. Trimming pared 0 bases from V and 10 bases from J, leaving 14 bases between. The CDR3 runs to 14 residues. The CDR3 DNA sequence: TGTGCCAGCAGCGTAGCTGAGCGCCCGGGAGAGCAGTTCTTC. This sequence encodes CASSVAERPGEQFF.

This rearrangement joins TRBV14 to TRBJ1-1; no clear D. V lost 4 bases and J lost 3, with 12 bases in between. The CDR3 is made up of 14 amino acids. Germline assignment: CDR1 SGHDN and CDR2 FVKESK. In DNA, the CDR3 is TGTGCCAGCAGCCCCCACCCCAGTTACACTGAAGCTTTCTTT. Amino acid sequence: CASSPHPSYTEAFF.

Concerning this clone itself: The identical CDR3 is also encoded by other nucleotide sequences in the sample. The genes are TRBV12-3 or TRBV12-4 and TRBJ2-7; TRBD1 matches 7 bases. With V trimmed by 6 bases and J by 3 bases, 5 bases remained unmatched. The CDR3 runs 13 residues. The chain's CDR3 is CASSRNRGYEQYF. The CDR3 DNA follows: TGTGCCAGCAGCCGGAACAGGGGCTACGAGCAGTACTTC.

The table lists this clone with a count of one. J is TRBJ1-1 and V is TRBV28, with a possible D match to TRBD1 (6 bases). The CDR3 length is 16 residues. V shed 3 bases and J shed 0 bases, with 14 bases lying between them. CDR1 MDHEN and CDR2 SYDVKM come from the germline V gene. CDR3 sequence: CASSFGGGQMNTEAFF. The DNA for the CDR3 is TGTGCCAGCAGTTTCGGTGGAGGACAGATGAACACTGAAGCTTTCTTT.

This chain connects TRBV11-2 to TRBJ1-3, with 12 positions matching TRBD1. V dropped 4 bases and J dropped 3; count of bases not matched to a gene: 1. Germline-derived CDR1 and CDR2 are SGHAT and FQNNGV. The CDR3 spans 15 residues. CDR3 nucleotide sequence: TGTGCCAGCAGCTGGGACAGGGGGCTTGGAAACACCATATATTTT. Translation: CASSWDRGLGNTIYF. Based on the CDR3 plus reference TRBV11-2 and TRBJ1-3, the full variable domain is EAGVAQSPRYKIIEKRQSVAFWCNPISGHATLYWYQQILGQGPKLLIQFQNNGVVDDSQLPKDRFSAERLKGVDSTLKIQPAKLEDSAVYLCASSWDRGLGNTIYFGEGSWLTVV.

The CDR3 protein is CATSKGHRYTF. The CDR3 region has the DNA TGTGCCACCAGTAAAGGACACCGCTACACCTTC. The chain joins TRBV24-1 to TRBJ1-2; D is possibly TRBD1 (5 bases). The germline V and J ends were trimmed by 6 bases and 9 bases, with 10 bases remaining between them. Germline values: CDR1 KGHDR, CDR2 SFDVKD. CDR3 length: 11 residues.

This chain links TRBV5-1 with TRBJ2-7; D not resolved. CDR3 size: 15 residues. V lost 1 base to trimming and J lost 2 bases, with 13 bases between them. Per the germline V gene, CDR1 is SGHRS and CDR2 is YFSETQ. The CDR3 coding sequence is TGCGCCAGCAGCTTGTTGGGCAGTGAAGCCTACGAGCAGTACTTC. Protein: CASSLLGSEAYEQYF.

The gene calls are TRBV19 and TRBJ1-3; 10 bases align to TRBD1. V trimming: 4 bases; J trimming: 3 bases; junction bases outside the gene matches: 9. CDR3 size: 17 residues. Germline V gives CDR1 LNHDA, CDR2 SQIVND (reference sequence). The CDR3, as DNA: TGTGCCAGTAGTACTCCGGGACAGGGGTCAGGTGGAAACACCATATATTTT. Translation: CASSTPGQGSGGNTIYF. The whole variable domain, filled in from reference TRBV19 and TRBJ1-3, reads DGGITQSPKYLFRKEGQNVTLSCEQNLNHDAMYWYRQDPGQGLRLIYYSQIVNDFQKGDIAEGYSVSREKKESFPLTVTSAQKNPTAFYLCASSTPGQGSGGNTIYFGEGSWLTVV.

This clone was detected only once. The chain couples TRBV2 to TRBJ2-7; 7 nucleotides agree with TRBD1. Germline V lookup: CDR1 SNHLY, CDR2 FYNNEI. After removal of 2 bases from V and 0 bases from J, the junction contained 7 bases not matched to a gene. This CDR3 region has 16 residues. This CDR3 reads CASSEKGQQLSYEQYF. As DNA, the CDR3 is TGTGCCAGCAGTGAAAAGGGACAGCAACTCTCCTACGAGCAGTACTTC.